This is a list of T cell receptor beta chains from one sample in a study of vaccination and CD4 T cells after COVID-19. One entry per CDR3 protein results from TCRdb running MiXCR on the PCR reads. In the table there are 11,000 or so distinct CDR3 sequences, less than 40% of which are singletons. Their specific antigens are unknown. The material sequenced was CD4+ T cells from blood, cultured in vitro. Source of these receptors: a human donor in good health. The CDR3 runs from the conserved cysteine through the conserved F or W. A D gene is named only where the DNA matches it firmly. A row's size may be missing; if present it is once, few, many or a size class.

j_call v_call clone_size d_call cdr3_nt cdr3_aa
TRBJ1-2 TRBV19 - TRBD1 TGTGCCAGTAGTTTAAAAGACAGGGTAGTAGGCTACACCTTC CASSLKDRVVGYTF
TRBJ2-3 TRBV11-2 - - TGTGCCAGCAGCTTAGATTGGACAGATACGCAGTATTTT CASSLDWTDTQYF
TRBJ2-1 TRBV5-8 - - TGTGCCAGCAGCTTTTCGTTGATGACAAATGAGCAGTTCTTC CASSFSLMTNEQFF
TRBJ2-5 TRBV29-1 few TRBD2 TGCAGCGGGGGACTAGCGGGAGCCGAGACCCAGTACTTC CSGGLAGAETQYF
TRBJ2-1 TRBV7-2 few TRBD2 TGTGCCAGCAGCTTAGAGGCGGGACTAGATTACAATGAGCAGTTCTTC CASSLEAGLDYNEQFF
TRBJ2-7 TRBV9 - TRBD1 TGTGCCAGCAGCGGAAGCCCCGGGACAGACTTCTCCGAGCAGTACTTC CASSGSPGTDFSEQYF
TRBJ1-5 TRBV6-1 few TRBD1 TGTGCCAGCCGGGACAGGGAGAATCAGCCCCAGCATTTT CASRDRENQPQHF
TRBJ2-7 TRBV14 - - TGTGCCAGCAGCCCACTTTCCGGGTGGGGGCACGAGCAGTACTTC CASSPLSGWGHEQYF
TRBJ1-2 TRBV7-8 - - TGTGCCAGCAGCTTATCTTACGGAAACTATGGCTACACCTTC CASSLSYGNYGYTF
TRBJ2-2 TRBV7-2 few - TGTGCCAGCAGCCCTAGGGGGGTGAACACCGGGGAGCTGTTTTTT CASSPRGVNTGELFF
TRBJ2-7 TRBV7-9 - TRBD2 TGTGCCAGCAGCCCAGCGGGAGGGCCCTACGAGCAGTACTTC CASSPAGGPYEQYF
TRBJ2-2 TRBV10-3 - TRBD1 TGTGCCATCCCGCACCTACAGGGGGGTACCGGGGAGCTGTTTTTT CAIPHLQGGTGELFF
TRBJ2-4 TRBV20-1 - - TGCAGTGCTATTTCCAGGGTAAATCGCGACATTCAGTACTTC CSAISRVNRDIQYF
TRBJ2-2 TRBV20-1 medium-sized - TGCAGTGCTAGAAGGGGATCCACCGGGGAGCTGTTTTTT CSARRGSTGELFF
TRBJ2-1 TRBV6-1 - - TGTGCCAGCAGTCTGAGGGGGAGATACAATGAGCAGTTCTTC CASSLRGRYNEQFF
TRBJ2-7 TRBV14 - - TGTGCCAGCAGCCAAGTTCCTGGAAGGCAGTACTTC CASSQVPGRQYF
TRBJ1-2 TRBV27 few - TGTGCCAGCAGCCGATGGGGGGGGCGAAGCTATGGCTACACCTTC CASSRWGGRSYGYTF
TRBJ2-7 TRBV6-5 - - TGTGCCAGCAGTTACTCGGGAGGACGGTTGTACGAGCAGTACTTC CASSYSGGRLYEQYF
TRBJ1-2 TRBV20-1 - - TGCAGTGCTAGAGCAAACAGGGAGGGCTATGGCTACACCTTC CSARANREGYGYTF
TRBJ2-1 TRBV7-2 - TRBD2 TGTGCCAGCAGCTTAGTGCGACTAGCGGTCTACAATGAGCAGTTCTTC CASSLVRLAVYNEQFF
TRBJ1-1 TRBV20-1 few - TGCAGTGCTAGGACGGGATTGGACAAAACTTTCTTT CSARTGLDKTFF
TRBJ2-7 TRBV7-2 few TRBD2 TGTGCCAGCAGCTTATACGCCGTGGCTAGCGGCTACGAGCAGTACTTC CASSLYAVASGYEQYF
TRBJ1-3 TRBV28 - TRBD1 TGTGCCAGCAGTCCGGGACAGGGGTCTGGAAACACCATATATTTT CASSPGQGSGNTIYF
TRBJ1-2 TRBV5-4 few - TGTGCCAGCAGCTTGGTCGACCAGGGCTATGGCTACACCTTC CASSLVDQGYGYTF
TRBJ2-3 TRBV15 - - TGTGCCACCAGCAGCCGATCGGGAGGCACAGATACGCAGTATTTT CATSSRSGGTDTQYF
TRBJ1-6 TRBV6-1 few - TGTGCCAGCTCCAACCCTTTCTCACCCCTCCACTTT CASSNPFSPLHF
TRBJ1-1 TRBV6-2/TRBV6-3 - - TGTGCCAGCAGTTGGGGGTACTCCGAAGCTTTCTTT CASSWGYSEAFF
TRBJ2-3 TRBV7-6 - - TGTGCCAGCAGCTTGCTAGCGCGGAGCACAGATACGCAGTATTTT CASSLLARSTDTQYF
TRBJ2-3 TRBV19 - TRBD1 TGTGCCAGTAGTATTGGACAGGGGAGCACAGATACGCAGTATTTT CASSIGQGSTDTQYF
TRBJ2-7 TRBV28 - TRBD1 TGTGCCAGCAGTTTGCCTCGGACAGGGGCCCGCAACGAGCAGTACTTC CASSLPRTGARNEQYF
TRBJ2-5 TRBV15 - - TGTGCCACCAGCATTGACCACCCACTTAGAGAGGAAGAGACCCAGTACTTC CATSIDHPLREEETQYF
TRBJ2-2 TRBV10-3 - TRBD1 TGTGCCATCAGCGGGACAGGGGGGAACACCGGGGAGCTGTTTTTT CAISGTGGNTGELFF
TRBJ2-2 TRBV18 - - TGTGCCAGCTCACCCAGTTTAATACAGGGCGTATCGGACACCGGGGAGCTGTTTTTT CASSPSLIQGVSDTGELFF
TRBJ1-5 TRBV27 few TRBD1 TGTGCCAGCAGTCCATATCTGGGACAGGGACTTCAGCCCCAGCATTTT CASSPYLGQGLQPQHF
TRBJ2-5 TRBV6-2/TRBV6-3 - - TGTGCCAGCAGTTATAACGGGGCTCAAGAGACCCAGTACTTC CASSYNGAQETQYF
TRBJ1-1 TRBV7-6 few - TGTGCCAGCAGCCCCTCGGACGGAGGAGGTAGAGCTTTCTTT CASSPSDGGGRAFF
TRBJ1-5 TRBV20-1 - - TGCAGTGCTAGACAAGGGGGCAATCAGCCCCAGCATTTT CSARQGGNQPQHF
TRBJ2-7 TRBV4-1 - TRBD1 TGCGCCAGCAGCCACCAGACAGGGGACTACGAGCAGTACTTC CASSHQTGDYEQYF
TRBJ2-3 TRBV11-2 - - TGTGCCAGCAGCCGAACCGGAGGGCCGGCCGATACGCAGTATTTT CASSRTGGPADTQYF
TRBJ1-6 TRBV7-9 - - TGTGCCAGCAGTTCACCGGGGACGAGCTCCTATAATTCACCCCTCCACTTT CASSSPGTSSYNSPLHF